Below, one T cell receptor beta chain is given with its context. Its target is not known. The entry originates in a study of CD8 T cells in ankylosing spondylitis. Whole-study results and caveats: Prior work had noted some motif variants in reactive arthritis blood and synovial fluid. The clones that were linked to disease were reported to be significantly enriched in matched synovial fluid samples from ankylosing spondylitis patients.

Via MiXCR, TCRdb re-called the 5' RACE reads, giving one row per CDR3 protein. Found here are roughly 230,000 distinct CDR3 sequences, about 18% of them singletons; the top ten hold around 30%. The CDR3 has 16 amino acids. Unmatched junction bases numbered 11, after V lost 5 bases and J lost 7 bases. This receptor was taken from a male donor with ankylosing spondylitis or in good health (not recorded which). The chain recombines TRBV12-3 or TRBV12-4 with TRBJ2-2; TRBD2 agrees at 9 bases. Material: blood, either unsorted or a sorted T cell fraction (not recorded which). As DNA, the CDR3 is TGTGCCAGCAGTCCCTGTACGATAGCGGGAGACGGGGAGCTGTTTTTT. This encodes CASSPCTIAGDGELFF.